This TCR beta chain was observed in a study of blood T cell repertoires in COVID-19. Study-level information: PBMCs, B-cell-depleted T cells, or T cells provided the cDNA or gDNA that made up the material.

Trimming at V came to 6 bases and at J to 0 bases, leaving 10 bases not matched to a gene. The CDR3 runs 18 residues. From germline, CDR1 is SGHDT and CDR2 YYEEEE. Original handling: Quantification of nucleated cells was approximated via reference gene primer amplification. Here immunoSEQ multiplex PCR was the method, and the copy in TCRdb shows in-frame clones only, minus some. The D gene and trimming were derived from the DNA, and the V and J assignments and clone size from that table. The sample gives 75,000 to 95,000 clones, around 85% of which show up once; almost 3.5% is in the top ten. The J gene is TRBJ2-6, the V gene TRBV5-6; TRBD2 agrees at 9 bases. The sequence came from a man aged 50 to 60 with acute or convalescent COVID-19. What was sequenced was peripheral blood. The chain's CDR3 is CASTIGTSINSGANVLTF. The CDR3 DNA reads TGTGCCAGCACCATAGGGACTAGCATCAACTCTGGGGCCAACGTCCTGACTTTC.